What follows is one TCR beta chain and its context. What this receptor recognizes is not known. Base qualities are missing; no much larger clone stands one base away. The data stem from a study of blood T cell repertoires in COVID-19 (dated by TCRdb to 2018 to 2021). For the wider study: The collaborator samples originated in the United States, Italy and Spain and spanned the acute and convalescent phases of COVID-19. The material from the prospective study consisted of cDNA or gDNA derived from T cells, B-cell-depleted T cells, or PBMCs. The samples were drawn from the first 160 participants of the ongoing ImmuneRACE study and from 1,254 subjects provided by 6 global collaborators. The sample metadata nearly always contained a de-identified subject ID, COVID-19 status, age in years and sex. Deeply sampled blood TCRbeta repertoires from subjects exposed to, actively infected with, or recovered from COVID-19 were included in the dataset. The repertoires were made available in a free public database intended to serve as a resource for research on the immune response to SARS-CoV-2. Where available, HLA class I and class II types were taken from metadata supplied by the sample provider and were not determined by assay-based typing.

TCRbeta CDR3 regions were amplified from genomic DNA by means of the immunoSEQ Assay, a bias-controlled multiplex PCR. In the paper's pipeline: Within the assay, amplification of reference gene primers was used to estimate how many nucleated cells each sample contained. To quantify the absolute abundance of each unique TCRbeta CDR3 rearrangement, sequence reads were collapsed and filtered. For each sample, productive Simpson clonality was calculated as the square root of Simpson's diversity index across productive rearrangements. Sourced from immuneACCESS, this table was stored by TCRdb with only in-frame sequences that have V and J called. A share of the clones is absent; for the studies checked, an unresolved V gene accounts for under half, and the remainder has no known explanation. The D gene and trimming were derived from the DNA, and the V and J assignments and clone size from that table. Across this sample there are roughly 380,000 clones, with approximately 89% seen only once. The ten top clones hold just under 4% of the sample.

The germline V gene supplies CDR1 MNHEY and CDR2 SVGAGI. V lost 10 bases and J lost 3 bases; the stretch between them is 21 bases long. Including cysteine and phenylalanine, the CDR3 has 15 amino acids. Left in the record is the CDR3 DNA by itself, 45 bases read in frame from the first base. Summary of the overall study and its limitations: The quantity of clinical and demographic metadata differed by source and by participant and was supplied without curation.

One collaborating source in Seattle enrolled patients during active infection and followed them longitudinally through the course of disease. The collaborating institutions used their own protocols to collect whole blood in K2EDTA tubes. Collaborator samples were shipped for TCRbeta analysis as frozen whole blood, isolated PBMCs, or DNA extracted from either sample type. The sequencing input was peripheral blood. The clonotype originates from an older woman with COVID-19, enrolled during active disease. The rearranged segments are TRBV6-5 and TRBJ1-1; the D gene is perhaps TRBD1, from 6 matching bases. CDR3 protein: CATRDTAGVDTEAFF. The DNA sequence reads TGTGCCACCCGGGACACGGCTGGGGTGGACACTGAAGCTTTCTTT.